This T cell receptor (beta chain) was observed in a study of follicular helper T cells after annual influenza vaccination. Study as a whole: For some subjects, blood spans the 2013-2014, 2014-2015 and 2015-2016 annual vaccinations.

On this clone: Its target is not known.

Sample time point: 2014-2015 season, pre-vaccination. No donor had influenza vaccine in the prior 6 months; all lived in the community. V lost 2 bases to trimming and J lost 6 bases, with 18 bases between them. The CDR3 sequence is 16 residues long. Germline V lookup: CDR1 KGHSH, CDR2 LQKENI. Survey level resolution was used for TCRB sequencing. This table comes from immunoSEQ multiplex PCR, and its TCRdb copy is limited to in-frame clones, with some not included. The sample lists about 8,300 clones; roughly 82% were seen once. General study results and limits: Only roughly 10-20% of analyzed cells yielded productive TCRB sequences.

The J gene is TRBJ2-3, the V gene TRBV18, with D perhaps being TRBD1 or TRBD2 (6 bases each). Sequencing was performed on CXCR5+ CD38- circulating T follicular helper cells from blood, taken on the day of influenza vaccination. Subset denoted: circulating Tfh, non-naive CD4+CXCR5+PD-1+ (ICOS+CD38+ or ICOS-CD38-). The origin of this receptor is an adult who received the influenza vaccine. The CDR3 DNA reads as TGTGCCAGCTCACCAGAGGTCGGGGGCAGGGTCGATACGCAGTATTTT. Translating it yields CASSPEVGGRVDTQYF.